This T cell receptor beta chain was captured by sequencing in a study of blood T cell repertoires in COVID-19. On the study more broadly: Whether acute or convalescent, the COVID-19 samples came from the United States, Italy and Spain.

In the original workflow: From reference gene primer amplification, estimates of nucleated cell counts were derived. Libraries were prepared by immunoSEQ multiplex PCR; TCRdb keeps only in-frame clonotypes and omits some of them. V, J and clone size reflect that table, while D and trimming were determined from the DNA. The sample comprises a few hundred thousand clones, approximately 88% of which are singletons, and approximately 1.2% rests with the top ten. The CDR3 consists of 14 residues. CDR1 and CDR2 (germline): MNHNY, SVGAGI (reference sequence). V was clipped by 2 bases and J by 3 bases; unmatched bases: 1.

The rearrangement joins TRBV6-6 to TRBJ1-5; 7 bases agree with TRBD1. This TCR was recovered from a man aged 40-55 years with acute or convalescent COVID-19. Sequenced sample: peripheral blood. This CDR3 reads CASSYGTVNQPQHF. The CDR3 region has the DNA TGTGCCAGCAGTTACGGGACAGTCAATCAGCCCCAGCATTTT.